The rows below give T cell receptor beta chains drawn from one sample of a study of siplizumab effects on memory and regulatory T cells. The method was immunoSEQ multiplex PCR; TCRdb's version includes in-frame clones alone and lacks a portion of them. The sample contains over 70,000 clones, around 93% of which appear only once. The sample comprised CD8+ T cells sorted from blood. Source of these receptors: a human donor in good health. Each CDR3 is given with its conserved first and last residue. D genes are given only for firm matches. Some rows have no size entry. The others give once, few or many, or a class for an expanded clone.

>.|13|TRBV29-1|TRBJ2-5|.
TGCAGCGTTGTCATGCTACTACAAGAGACCCAGTACTTC
CSVVMLLQETQYF
>once|15|TRBV4-1|TRBJ2-3|.
TGCGCCAGCAGCCAATTGACAGTTAGCACAGATACGCAGTATTTT
CASSQLTVSTDTQYF
>.|15|TRBV5-4|TRBJ2-5|.
TGTGCCAGCAGCTTGAGGGGTCAGGGGGGAGAGACCCAGTACTTC
CASSLRGQGGETQYF
>.|13|TRBV19|TRBJ2-2|.
TGTGCCAGTAAATCACAGGGAGGCGGGGAGCTGTTTTTT
CASKSQGGGELFF
>.|14|TRBV6-5|TRBJ2-7|.
TGTGCCAGCAGTTACTATCGGGGCTCCTACGAGCAGTACTTC
CASSYYRGSYEQYF
>.|15|TRBV4-1|TRBJ1-5|.
TGCGCCAGCAGCCAAAGACAAGAAGGCTATCAGCCCCAGCATTTT
CASSQRQEGYQPQHF
>few|14|TRBV27|TRBJ1-1|.
TGTGCCAGCAGTTCCCCGGACAGCAACACTGAAGCTTTCTTT
CASSSPDSNTEAFF
>.|14|TRBV6-6|TRBJ2-1|.
TGTGCCAGCAGTACCGGGAGATTTGGGAATGAGCAGTTCTTC
CASSTGRFGNEQFF
>.|12|TRBV28|TRBJ2-7|.
TGTGCCAGCAGTTCGGCAACCTACGAGCAGTACTTC
CASSSATYEQYF
>.|11|TRBV29-1|TRBJ2-3|.
TGCTCAAGCCCAGTTGGAGATACGCAGTATTTT
CSSPVGDTQYF
>.|15|TRBV6-5|TRBJ1-1|TRBD1
TGTGCCAGCAGTTACTCGAAGGGGGCGAACACTGAAGCTTTCTTT
CASSYSKGANTEAFF
>once|15|TRBV6-1|TRBJ2-3|.
TGTGCCAGCAGTGAACCTGGAGGTGGCACAGATACGCAGTATTTT
CASSEPGGGTDTQYF
>once|15|TRBV7-9|TRBJ2-7|.
TGTGCCAGCAGCTTAGGGAGGGACGGATCCTACGAGCAGTACTTC
CASSLGRDGSYEQYF
>.|15|TRBV6-4|TRBJ2-5|TRBD2
TGTGCCAGCAGTGAAAGGGCTAGCGGGCAAGAGACCCAGTACTTC
CASSERASGQETQYF
>.|12|TRBV19|TRBJ2-3|.
TGTGCCAGTAGTAGATCAAGGGATACGCAGTATTTT
CASSRSRDTQYF
>.|16|TRBV9|TRBJ2-7|TRBD2
TGTGCCAGCAGCGTAGGGTCTAGCGGTGACTCCTACGAGCAGTACTTC
CASSVGSSGDSYEQYF
>.|9|TRBV29-1|TRBJ1-2|.
TGCAGCGCCTCTGGGGTCTACACCTTC
CSASGVYTF
>.|15|TRBV7-9|TRBJ1-1|.
TGTGCCAGCAGCCAAACTCGTAACGAGAACACTGAAGCTTTCTTT
CASSQTRNENTEAFF
>few|20|TRBV5-1|TRBJ2-1|TRBD2
TGCGCCAGCAGCCTTAAAGTGGGACTAGCGGGAGGAAGGGCCTACAATGAGCAGTTCTTC
CASSLKVGLAGGRAYNEQFF
>.|12|TRBV19|TRBJ2-7|.
TGTGCCACCTCGGGGGATGCCTACGAGCAGTACTTC
CATSGDAYEQYF
>.|13|TRBV7-9|TRBJ2-1|.
TGTGCCAGCAGTCAATCGAATTACAATGAGCAGTTCTTC
CASSQSNYNEQFF
>.|18|TRBV5-6|TRBJ2-3|.
TGTGCCAGCAGCTTGGGCACTCGCCGGCGGGACCGCACAGATACGCAGTATTTT
CASSLGTRRRDRTDTQYF
>.|12|TRBV29-1|TRBJ2-5|.
TGCAGCGTTGAACTGGGGTTGGAGACCCAGTACTTC
CSVELGLETQYF
>.|18|TRBV27|TRBJ2-2|TRBD2
TGTGCCAGCAGTTTATCCCTCGAACTAGCGGCGAACACCGGGGAGCTGTTTTTT
CASSLSLELAANTGELFF
>.|15|TRBV5-8|TRBJ2-7|TRBD1
TGTGCCAGCAGCCCGGTGGACAGGGAAGGTTACGAGCAGTACTTC
CASSPVDREGYEQYF
>few|12|TRBV4-1|TRBJ2-1|.
TGCGCCGCCGGGACCGTCAACAATGAGCAGTTCTTC
CAAGTVNNEQFF
>.|14|TRBV6-1|TRBJ1-1|.
TGTGCCAGCAGTGCCAGATGGGGGTACACTGAAGCTTTCTTT
CASSARWGYTEAFF
>.|12|TRBV2|TRBJ2-3|.
TGTGCCAGCAGTGGGAGATCAGATACGCAGTATTTT
CASSGRSDTQYF
>few|14|TRBV5-1|TRBJ2-7|.
TGCGCCAGCAGCCGAGCTGGGGACTCCTACGAGCAGTACTTC
CASSRAGDSYEQYF
>.|14|TRBV29-1|TRBJ1-2|.
TGCAGCGTTGTCACCTCACAGCAATACTATGGCTACACCTTC
CSVVTSQQYYGYTF
>once|16|TRBV2|TRBJ2-5|TRBD1
TGTGCCAGCAGTGAAGTAGGGGGCGGACTTCAAGAGACCCAGTACTTC
CASSEVGGGLQETQYF